The entry that follows covers one T cell receptor beta chain sequence. Its antigen remains unidentified. The data are from a study of cytomegalovirus exposure and HLA in healthy donors. Study background: T cells numbering about 180 million yielded more than 100 million unique TCR beta sequences in an earlier analysis.

The CDR3 has 15 residues. Germline CDR1 reads SNHLY; CDR2 reads FYNNEI. The ends were cut back, 3 bases at V and 2 bases at J, with 11 bases in the middle. Primers: 60 Vbeta forward and 13 Jbeta reverse. Here immunoSEQ multiplex PCR was the method, and the copy in TCRdb shows in-frame clones only, minus some. The sample contains about 160,000 clones, roughly 80% of which appear only once. The study's findings and limits: An analysis done earlier found most TCR beta V segments productive about 87% or about 30% of the time.

The TCR comes from a woman aged 25 to 39 in good health and CMV-seronegative. This chain connects TRBV2 to TRBJ1-5; D ambiguous. The specimen was PBMCs. DNA of the CDR3: TGTGCCAGCAGTGACGGGGTAATGCGCAATCAGCCCCAGCATTTT. Protein sequence: CASSDGVMRNQPQHF.